This TCR beta chain was sequenced during a study of CD8+CD57+ T cells in acquired aplastic anemia. This clonotype was seen at least ten times. Genomic DNA acted as the template from which TCR beta VDJ combination and CDR3 sequence profiling were carried out. TCRdb ran MiXCR on the reads and lists one entry per CDR3 protein. The table has about 160,000 distinct CDR3 sequences, roughly 48% seen once; the top ten hold 1.1%. This sequence was found in a human donor in good health. The sample comprised sorted CD4+, CD8+, or CD8+CD57+ T cells (not recorded which) from PBMCs.

The CDR3 loop reads CASSIQRMNTEAFF. CDR3 nucleotide sequence: TGTGCCAGCAGCATACAGCGGATGAACACTGAAGCTTTCTTT. The rearrangement uses TRBV11-2 and TRBJ1-1; no firm D call. With 5 bases removed from V and 0 bases from J, the gap between germline ends came to 10 bases. The CDR3 is 14 amino acids. Germline assignment: CDR1 SGHAT and CDR2 FQNNGV.